There are many counts of the clone carrying this T cell receptor (beta chain). The time point: after trial treatment. Indicated treatment: LDRT plus nivolumab, ipilimumab, low-dose cyclophosphamide and aspirin (RACIN trial). Ipilimumab, nivolumab, aspirin, low-dose cyclophosphamide and low-dose radiotherapy were administered to donors. Advanced solid tumors lacking tumor-infiltrating lymphocytes were present in eligible patients. These data come from a study of low-dose radiotherapy and immunotherapy resistance in tumors. Study overall: Every two weeks patients got nivolumab 240 mg flat dose, plus ipilimumab 1 mg/kg every six weeks, intravenously.

Primers used for first-strand cDNA, a TRAV- and TRBV-specific set, covered both alpha and beta chains. The authors amplified TCRs for about 20 PCR cycles with a constant-region primer and a V-primer adapter. Isolated mRNA underwent amplification by in vitro transcription. TCRdb processed the reads anew with MiXCR; each CDR3 protein has one entry. This table holds 50,000 or so distinct CDR3 sequences, about 23% found once. The V gene's germline CDR1 is ENHRY and CDR2 SYGVKD. This CDR3 has 14 amino acids. Unmatched junction bases numbered 5, after V lost 4 bases and J lost 6 bases. Source: PBMCs, taken after low-dose radiotherapy plus immunotherapy. This TCR was recovered from a male donor with prostate cancer. V usage is TRBV10-3 and J usage is TRBJ2-3, with TRBD1 identical over 9 bases. In DNA form, the CDR3 reads TGTGCCATCAGTGGACAACAGGGGGCTGATACGCAGTATTTT. Amino acids: CAISGQQGADTQYF.